Listed below are T cell receptor beta chains from one sample, sequenced in a study of cytomegalovirus exposure and HLA in healthy donors. TCRdb keeps only in-frame clones here, not all; method: immunoSEQ multiplex PCR. There are some 200,000 clones in the sample; about 9.4% occur only once, and 1% to 1.5% lies in the top ten. The sequencing input was PBMCs. The receptor set was obtained from a woman under 40 in good health and CMV-seropositive. CDR3s include the opening cysteine and the closing phenylalanine or tryptophan. Each record gives: clone size, V gene, D gene, J gene, CDR3 protein, CDR3 DNA. D genes are given only for firm matches. Size values are once, few and many counts, or a class for expanded clones, and some rows have none.

NA,TRBV7-6,NA,TRBJ2-7,CASSGAGTLYEQYF,TGTGCCAGCAGCGGCGCCGGGACTCTCTACGAGCAGTACTTC
NA,TRBV9,TRBD1,TRBJ2-2,CASSEHGTGANTGELFF,TGTGCCAGCAGCGAACATGGGACAGGGGCAAACACCGGGGAGCTGTTTTTT
NA,TRBV19,TRBD1,TRBJ1-2,CASSATPGQKNYGYTF,TGTGCCAGTAGTGCGACCCCGGGACAGAAGAACTATGGCTACACCTTC
few,TRBV4-2,TRBD1,TRBJ2-1,CASSQEGTGTYNEQFF,TGTGCCAGCAGCCAAGAAGGGACAGGTACCTACAATGAGCAGTTCTTC
few,TRBV29-1,NA,TRBJ2-7,CSVRTSRSYEQYF,TGCAGCGTTCGTACTAGCAGGTCCTACGAGCAGTACTTC
few,TRBV11-3,NA,TRBJ2-1,CASSLPGSYNEQFF,TGTGCCAGCAGCTTACCGGGGTCCTACAATGAGCAGTTCTTC
NA,TRBV30,TRBD1,TRBJ1-5,CAWSEGAGSNQPQHF,TGTGCCTGGAGTGAGGGGGCGGGTAGCAATCAGCCCCAGCATTTT
NA,TRBV18,NA,TRBJ1-1,CASSRLENTEAFF,TGTGCCAGCTCCCGTCTAGAGAACACTGAAGCTTTCTTT
NA,TRBV2,NA,TRBJ2-1,CASPKKSSYNEQFF,TGTGCCAGCCCAAAAAAGAGCTCCTACAATGAGCAGTTCTTC
few,TRBV7-9,NA,TRBJ2-1,CASSLLRSVYLNEQFF,TGTGCCAGCAGCTTACTTAGAAGCGTCTACCTCAATGAGCAGTTCTTC
few,TRBV5-1,TRBD1,TRBJ2-2,CASSPRASRTGSTGELFF,TGCGCCAGCAGCCCCCGGGCAAGTCGGACAGGGTCCACCGGGGAGCTGTTTTTT
NA,TRBV9,NA,TRBJ2-1,CASSVGFLGSEKQFF,TGTGCCAGCAGCGTAGGATTCTTAGGAAGCGAAAAGCAGTTCTTC
NA,TRBV11-2,TRBD2,TRBJ2-1,CASSWTSGPYNEQFF,TGTGCCAGCAGCTGGACTAGCGGTCCTTACAATGAGCAGTTCTTC
NA,TRBV7-8,TRBD2,TRBJ2-2,CASSLVAGRAAGELFF,TGTGCCAGCAGCTTAGTGGCCGGGAGGGCTGCCGGGGAGCTGTTTTTT
few,TRBV6-6,NA,TRBJ2-7,CASSYAVVASPYEQYF,TGTGCCAGCAGTTACGCCGTGGTAGCCAGTCCCTACGAGCAGTACTTC
few,TRBV19,TRBD1,TRBJ2-1,CASIDRGLSNEQFF,TGTGCCAGTATCGACAGGGGGCTCTCTAATGAGCAGTTCTTC
NA,TRBV5-1,NA,TRBJ1-2,CASSLAGAANYGYTF,TGCGCCAGCAGCTTGGCGGGAGCGGCTAACTATGGCTACACCTTC